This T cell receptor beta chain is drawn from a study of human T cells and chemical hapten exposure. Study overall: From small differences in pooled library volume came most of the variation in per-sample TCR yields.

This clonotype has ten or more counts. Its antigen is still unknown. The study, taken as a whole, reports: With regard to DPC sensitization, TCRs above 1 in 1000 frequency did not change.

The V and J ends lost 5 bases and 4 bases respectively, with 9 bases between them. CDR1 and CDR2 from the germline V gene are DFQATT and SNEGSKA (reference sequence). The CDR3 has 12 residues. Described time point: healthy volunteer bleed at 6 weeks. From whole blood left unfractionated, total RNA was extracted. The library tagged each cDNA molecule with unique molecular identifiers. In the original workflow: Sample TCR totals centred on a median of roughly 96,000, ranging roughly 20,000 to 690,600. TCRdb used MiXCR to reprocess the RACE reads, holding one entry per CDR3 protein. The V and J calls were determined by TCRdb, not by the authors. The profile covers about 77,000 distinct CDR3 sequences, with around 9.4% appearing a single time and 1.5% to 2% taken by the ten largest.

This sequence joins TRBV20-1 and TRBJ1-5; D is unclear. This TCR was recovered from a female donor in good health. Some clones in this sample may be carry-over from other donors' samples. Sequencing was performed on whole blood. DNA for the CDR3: TGCAGTGCTCCACTAAAAAATCAGCCCCAGCATTTT. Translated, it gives CSAPLKNQPQHF.